Sequencing of this TCR beta chain was carried out in a study of Tregs in tolerant kidney transplant recipients. This CDR3 is 14 amino acids long. The junction had 2 bases not matched to a gene; V was cut back by 6 bases and J by 1 base. CDR1 is SGHRS and CDR2 is YFSETQ in the germline V gene. The nonmyeloablative bone marrow transplants came from related graft donors, with transient mixed chimerism. Unstimulated regulatory T cells (CD4+CD25+CD127-), CD4+CD25- non-regulatory cells, CD4 and CD8 cells were FACS-sorted from thawed PBMCs. Of note for this clone: The antigen is undetermined.

General study points: Donor-specific Treg expansion exceeded global Treg expansion in tolerant patients, suggesting antigen drive. Tregs expanded with activated donor B cells seemed most donor-specific.

Sequencing was performed with immunoSEQ multiplex PCR; in TCRdb, only in-frame clones are kept and a portion is missing. This sample has approximately 90,000 clones, with 80% to 95% found just once. The sample in question was CD4+ T cells from blood (PBMCs), obtained 12 months after the transplant. The chain couples TRBV5-1 to TRBJ1-4, with 8 bases identical to TRBD1. This TCR came from a human patient who received a combined kidney and bone marrow transplant. Some T cells may have come from the graft donor. The CDR3 spells CASNTGGTNEKLFF. The CDR3 coding sequence is TGCGCCAGCAATACAGGGGGAACTAATGAAAAACTGTTTTTT.